This T cell receptor beta chain was sequenced for a study of blood T cell repertoires in COVID-19. The CDR3 extends over 13 amino acids. Per germline, CDR1 SGDLS and CDR2 YYNGEE. V was pared by 4 bases and J by 2 bases, with 2 bases of the junction left unmatched. Libraries were prepared by immunoSEQ multiplex PCR; TCRdb keeps only in-frame clonotypes and omits some of them. This table holds under 100,000 clones, around 82% found once. V gene TRBV9 combines with J gene TRBJ2-5; 7 positions agree with TRBD1. This receptor was identified in a man aged 55 to 70 with acute or convalescent COVID-19. Sequenced material: peripheral blood. Here the CDR3 DNA reads TGTGCCAGCAGCCTCAGGGGGCAAGAGACCCAGTACTTC. It translates to CASSLRGQETQYF.